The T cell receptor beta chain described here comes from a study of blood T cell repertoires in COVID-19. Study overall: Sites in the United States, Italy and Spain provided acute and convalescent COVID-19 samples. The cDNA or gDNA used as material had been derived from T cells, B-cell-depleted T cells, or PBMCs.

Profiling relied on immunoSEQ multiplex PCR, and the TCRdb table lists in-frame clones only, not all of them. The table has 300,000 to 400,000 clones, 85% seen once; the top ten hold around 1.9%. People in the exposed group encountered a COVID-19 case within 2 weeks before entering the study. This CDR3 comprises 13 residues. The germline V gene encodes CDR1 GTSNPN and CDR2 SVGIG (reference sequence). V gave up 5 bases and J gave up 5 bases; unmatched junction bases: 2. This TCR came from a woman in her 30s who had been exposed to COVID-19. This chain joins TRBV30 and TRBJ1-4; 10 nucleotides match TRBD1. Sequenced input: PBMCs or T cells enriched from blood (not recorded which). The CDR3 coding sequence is TGTGCCTGGGGGACAGGGGTCAATGAAAAACTGTTTTTT. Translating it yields CAWGTGVNEKLFF.